The clone carrying this T cell receptor beta chain was seen a handful of times. Its target is not known. The data were obtained in a study of cytomegalovirus exposure and HLA in healthy donors. Per the germline V gene, CDR1 is SGHDT and CDR2 is YYEEEE. V gave up 4 bases and J gave up 6 bases; unmatched junction bases: 8. The CDR3 consists of 15 residues. Primers: 60 Vbeta forward and 13 Jbeta reverse. Generated by immunoSEQ multiplex PCR, the TCRdb table keeps only in-frame clones and is missing some. In the table there are about 110,000 clones, 83% of which are singletons. Study observations and caveats: Some V segments (TRBV6-2 and TRBV6-3 among them) were excluded as indistinguishable.

The V and J genes are TRBV5-6 and TRBJ2-1, with 9 bases matching TRBD2. The TCR originated in a man aged 18 to 30 in good health and CMV-seronegative. Sequencing was done on a sample of PBMCs. The DNA for the CDR3 is TGTGCCAGCAGCGCGGGGGGTAGCGGGAGCAATGAGCAGTTCTTC. This gives the protein CASSAGGSGSNEQFF.